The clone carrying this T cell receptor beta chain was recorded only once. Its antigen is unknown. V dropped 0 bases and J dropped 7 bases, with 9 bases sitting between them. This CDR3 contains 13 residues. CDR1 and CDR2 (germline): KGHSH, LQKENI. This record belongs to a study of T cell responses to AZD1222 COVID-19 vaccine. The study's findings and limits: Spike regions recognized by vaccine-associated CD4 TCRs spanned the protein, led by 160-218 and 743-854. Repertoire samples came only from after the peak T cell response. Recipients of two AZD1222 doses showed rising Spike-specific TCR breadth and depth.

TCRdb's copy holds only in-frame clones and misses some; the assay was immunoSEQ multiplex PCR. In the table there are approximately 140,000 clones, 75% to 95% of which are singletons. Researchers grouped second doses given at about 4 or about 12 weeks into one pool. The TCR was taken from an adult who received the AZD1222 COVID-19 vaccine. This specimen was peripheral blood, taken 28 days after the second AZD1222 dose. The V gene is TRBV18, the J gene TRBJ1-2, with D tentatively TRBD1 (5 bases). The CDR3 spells CASSPPLGTGYTF. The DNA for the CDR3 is TGTGCCAGCTCACCACCTCTCGGGACTGGCTACACCTTC. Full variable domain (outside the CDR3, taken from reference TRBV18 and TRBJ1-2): NAGVMQNPRHLVRRRGQEARLRCSPMKGHSHVYWYRQLPEEGLKFMVYLQKENIIDESGMPKERFSAEFPKEGPSILRIQQVVRGDSAAYFCASSPPLGTGYTFGSGTRLTVV.